This entry lists 30 T cell receptor beta chains sequenced from one sample in a study of B cell selection in AIRE deficiency. Conventional CD4 T cells were sorted as CD4+CD127+ cells. Here immunoSEQ multiplex PCR was the method, and the copy in TCRdb shows in-frame clones only, minus some. The sample lists roughly 23,000 clones; approximately 96% were seen once. The sequencing sample was made of CD4+CD127+ conventional T cells sorted from PBMCs. The origin of the receptors is a human donor in good health.

The V gene is TRBV11-2, the J gene TRBJ1-5; the match to TRBD1 covers 9 bases. V trimming: 1 base; J trimming: 2 bases; junction bases outside the gene matches: 3. The CDR3 is made up of 16 amino acids. Germline CDR1 and CDR2: SGHAT and FQNNGV. CDR3 region: CASSLGRTGGNQPQHF. DNA for the CDR3: TGTGCCAGCAGCTTAGGGCGGACAGGGGGCAATCAGCCCCAGCATTTT.

This clone appeared once. The rearrangement links TRBV6-1 to TRBJ2-3; 7 bases match TRBD2. J lost 4 bases, V lost 7 bases, and 11 bases had no gene match. Germline-derived CDR1 and CDR2 are MNHNS and SASEGT. This CDR3 spans 15 amino acids. The CDR3 region is CASTRGAGSADTQYF. The CDR3 nucleotides are TGTGCCAGCACCCGAGGAGCGGGGAGCGCAGATACGCAGTATTTT.

CDR3 sequence reads: CASSTGLAAGETQYF. In DNA form, the CDR3 reads TGTGCCAGCAGTACGGGACTAGCGGCGGGAGAGACCCAGTACTTC. The chain joins TRBV2 to TRBJ2-5, with 11 positions matching TRBD2. The CDR3 totals 15 residues. The germline V gene has CDR1 SNHLY and CDR2 FYNNEI. V shed 5 bases and J 4 bases; nucleotides not matched to a gene: 6.

The chain links TRBV7-9 to TRBJ2-2; 9 positions agree with TRBD2. The trim removed 5 bases at V and 1 base at J, leaving 2 bases unmatched. The CDR3 has 15 amino acids. Germline V gene sequence: CDR1 SEHNR, CDR2 FQNEAQ (reference sequence). Here the CDR3 DNA reads TGTGCCAGCAGCCATAGCGGGGGGAACACCGGGGAGCTGTTTTTT. It encodes CASSHSGGNTGELFF.

The J gene is TRBJ1-2, the V gene TRBV2; possible D gene TRBD1, 6 bases. The CDR3 totals 13 residues. From germline, CDR1 is SNHLY and CDR2 FYNNEI. Trimming removed 4 bases from V and 3 bases from J, with 9 bases in between. In DNA form, the CDR3 reads TGTGCCAGCAGTGGGCAGGGGTACTATGGCTACACCTTC. It translates to CASSGQGYYGYTF.

This clone was seen only a few times. The chain has TRBV5-5 and TRBJ1-5; TRBD1 might be the D (6 bases). V lost 4 bases, J lost 1 base, and 12 bases lay in between. This CDR3 is 15 amino acids long. Germline V CDR1 and CDR2: SGHKS, YYEKEE (reference sequence). Written as DNA, the CDR3 is TGTGCCAGCAGCCGAGGACAGTCCAGCAATCAGCCCCAGCATTTT. This codes for CASSRGQSSNQPQHF.

This CDR3 is CASSLEEGAVTEAFF. DNA of the CDR3: TGTGCCAGCTCGCTAGAAGAGGGCGCGGTTACTGAAGCTTTCTTT. V and J are TRBV18 and TRBJ1-1; D remains unclear. This CDR3 has 15 residues. Germline-derived CDR1 and CDR2 are KGHSH and LQKENI. Trimming removed 6 bases at V and 5 bases at J, with 19 bases between.

The chain carries TRBV10-3 and TRBJ2-5; no definite D call. This CDR3 is 13 amino acids long. CDR1 is ENHRY and CDR2 is SYGVKD in the germline V gene. Trimming took 3 bases from V and 1 from J, leaving 6 bases between them. The CDR3: CAISEDSQETQYF. The CDR3, as DNA: TGTGCCATCAGTGAAGATAGCCAAGAGACCCAGTACTTC.

This chain connects TRBV7-7 to TRBJ2-2, with TRBD2 identical over 7 bases. The CDR3 has 16 residues. CDR1 SSHAT and CDR2 FNYEAQ come from the germline V gene (reference sequence). J was trimmed by 7 bases and V by 0 bases; bases with no gene match: 8. CDR3 sequence (DNA): TGTGCCAGCAGCTTAGCGCGGAGCGGGGCAGGCGGGGAGCTGTTTTTT. Its protein product is CASSLARSGAGGELFF.

The chain combines TRBV4-1 with TRBJ2-5, with 8 bases aligning to TRBD2. CDR3 length equals 16 residues. J lost 4 bases, V lost 0 bases, and 7 bases had no gene match. Germline CDR1 reads MGHRA; CDR2 reads YSYEKL. The CDR3 loop reads CASSQDSGGRAETQYF. CDR3 DNA: TGCGCCAGCAGCCAAGACAGCGGGGGAAGGGCAGAGACCCAGTACTTC.

The chain links TRBV14 to TRBJ1-1, with 8 bases matching TRBD1. The CDR3 contains 19 residues. Germline CDR1 is SGHDN and CDR2 is FVKESK. Trimming removed 3 bases from V and 6 bases from J; junction bases left unmatched: 21. The CDR3 sequence: CASSHFDGIVAGGVPEAFF. The CDR3 DNA sequence: TGTGCCAGCAGCCATTTCGACGGGATAGTGGCAGGGGGCGTCCCTGAAGCTTTCTTT.

This clone was seen a single time. This chain uses TRBV28 with TRBJ2-7; D possibly corresponds to TRBD1 (5 bases). The length of the CDR3 is 14 residues. Trimming took off 5 bases at V and 1 base at J, with 12 bases between the two ends. From germline, CDR1 is MDHEN and CDR2 SYDVKM. The CDR3, as DNA: TGTGCCAGCAGTCTAGGGGAAACTTCCTACGAGCAGTACTTC. This encodes CASSLGETSYEQYF.

This clone was found once. V gene TRBV5-1 combines with J gene TRBJ1-4; D possibly corresponds to TRBD1 (6 bases). Germline values: CDR1 SGHRS, CDR2 YFSETQ. Trimming stripped 1 base from V and 6 bases from J, with 13 bases between. This CDR3 contains 15 residues. Here the CDR3 reads CASSLSRDIYEKLFF. The CDR3 coding sequence is TGCGCCAGCAGCTTGTCCCGGGACATTTATGAAAAACTGTTTTTT.

The V call is TRBV6-5, the J call TRBJ1-4; TRBD1 might be the D (5 bases). The V gene lost 6 bases and the J gene lost 4 bases, with 12 bases spanning the gap. Germline CDR1 MNHEY, CDR2 SVGAGI. There are 14 residues in the CDR3. CDR3: CASRRGAVNEKLFF. The CDR3 nucleotides read TGTGCCAGCAGGCGCGGGGCCGTTAATGAAAAACTGTTTTTT.

This chain uses TRBV5-1 with TRBJ1-2, with a weak D call TRBD1 (6 bases). The germline V gene encodes CDR1 SGHRS and CDR2 YFSETQ. This CDR3 spans 15 amino acids. V lost 4 bases, J lost 2 bases, and 15 bases lay in between. CDR3 nucleotide sequence: TGCGCCAGCAGCCCCCAGACAGGAACCAACTATGGCTACACCTTC. Protein sequence: CASSPQTGTNYGYTF.

The chain combines TRBV29-1 with TRBJ2-2, with D possibly called TRBD1 or TRBD2 (5 bases each). Germline lookup yields CDR1 SQVTM and CDR2 ANQGSEA. The germline V and J ends were trimmed by 7 bases and 3 bases, with 12 bases remaining between them. The CDR3 runs to 13 residues. The chain's CDR3 is CSAGTADTGELFF. The CDR3, as DNA: TGCAGCGCCGGGACGGCGGACACCGGGGAGCTGTTTTTT.

The chain couples TRBV10-1 to TRBJ2-1; possible D gene TRBD2, 7 bases. V was pared by 4 bases and J by 0 bases, with 10 bases between. Per the germline V gene, CDR1 is WNHNN and CDR2 is SYGVQD (reference sequence). This CDR3 is built from 15 residues. The CDR3 here is CASSVGGPSYNEQFF. CDR3 nucleotide sequence: TGCGCCAGCAGTGTCGGGGGGCCCTCCTACAATGAGCAGTTCTTC.

The chain joins TRBV5-1 to TRBJ2-7; D remains unclear. Germline CDR1 SGHRS, CDR2 YFSETQ. This CDR3 has 13 amino acids. V was trimmed by 2 bases and J by 6 bases, leaving 12 bases between them. In DNA, the CDR3 is TGCGCCAGCAGCTTCAATTCAAACTCCGAGCAGTACTTC. This encodes CASSFNSNSEQYF. Full variable domain (outside the CDR3, taken from reference TRBV5-1 and TRBJ2-7): KAGVTQTPRYLIKTRGQQVTLSCSPISGHRSVSWYQQTPGQGLQFLFEYFSETQRNKGNFPGRFSGRQFSNSRSEMNVSTLELGDSALYLCASSFNSNSEQYFGPGTRLTVT.

J is TRBJ1-6 and V is TRBV2; a weak D match, TRBD1 (5 bases). Per the germline V gene, CDR1 is SNHLY and CDR2 is FYNNEI. The CDR3 consists of 15 residues. Trimming pared 6 bases from V and 7 bases from J, leaving 16 bases between. The CDR3 loop is CASSAKPGRNSPLHF. In DNA form, the CDR3 reads TGTGCCAGCAGCGCAAAGCCAGGGAGAAATTCACCCCTCCACTTT.

The J gene is TRBJ1-2, the V gene TRBV6-1, with TRBD1 matching 8 bases. Germline trimming cut 3 bases from V and 6 bases from J; bases unmatched to any gene: 12. The CDR3 spans 16 residues. Germline V gene sequence: CDR1 MNHNS, CDR2 SASEGT. CDR3 in DNA: TGTGCCAGCAGTGACCAGGGGGCCGTATTAACTAATGGCTACACCTTC. It codes for CASSDQGAVLTNGYTF.

The V and J genes are TRBV5-4 and TRBJ1-3; D unclear. In germline, CDR1 is SGHNT, CDR2 YYREEE (reference sequence). Between the trimmed V and J ends, which lost 0 bases and 4 bases, there was a span of 11 bases. CDR3 length: 15 amino acids. The CDR3 reads CASSLELGLGNTIYF. CDR3 bases: TGTGCCAGCAGCTTGGAACTGGGCCTCGGAAACACCATATATTTT.

V and J are TRBV19 and TRBJ2-2; D is perhaps TRBD1 (6 bases). With 6 bases removed from V and 7 bases from J, the gap between germline ends came to 15 bases. The CDR3 is made up of 14 amino acids. The germline V gene encodes CDR1 LNHDA and CDR2 SQIVND (reference sequence). The CDR3 nucleotides read TGTGCCAGTAGCAGCCAGGGGACGGGCGGGGAGCTGTTTTTT. It yields the protein CASSSQGTGGELFF. Combining the CDR3 with reference TRBV19 and TRBJ2-2 gives the whole variable domain DGGITQSPKYLFRKEGQNVTLSCEQNLNHDAMYWYRQDPGQGLRLIYYSQIVNDFQKGDIAEGYSVSREKKESFPLTVTSAQKNPTAFYLCASSSQGTGGELFFGEGSRLTVL.

J is TRBJ2-1 and V is TRBV15; TRBD2 agrees at 9 bases. The J segment lost 3 bases and the V segment lost 1 base, leaving 7 bases of the junction unmatched. Germline V gene data show CDR1 as LNHNV and CDR2 as YYDKDF (reference sequence). The CDR3 covers 17 residues. CDR3 sequence: CATSRARGGAIYNEQFF. As DNA, the CDR3 is TGTGCCACCAGCAGAGCCCGCGGGGGGGCTATCTACAATGAGCAGTTCTTC.

The rearrangement uses TRBV5-4 and TRBJ1-6; D not certain. V lost 4 bases to trimming and J lost 0 bases, with 20 bases between them. Germline CDR1 and CDR2: SGHNT and YYREEE (reference sequence). This CDR3 comprises 19 residues. Here the CDR3 reads CASSNLLTGGSSYNSPLHF. CDR3 nucleotide sequence: TGTGCCAGCAGCAACCTTCTGACTGGTGGAAGCTCCTATAATTCACCCCTCCACTTT.

The chain carries TRBV10-3 and TRBJ1-2, with no clear D. Germline assignment: CDR1 ENHRY and CDR2 SYGVKD. This CDR3 contains 15 residues. Trimming took off 6 bases at V and 4 bases at J, with 18 bases between the two ends. The CDR3 reads CAISKQQTGSYGYTF. CDR3 in DNA: TGTGCCATCAGCAAACAGCAAACCGGGAGCTATGGCTACACCTTC.

The gene calls are TRBV25-1 and TRBJ1-2; perhaps TRBD1 as D (5 bases). V was shortened by 5 bases and J by 5 bases, with 12 bases between the two germline ends. The length of the CDR3 is 13 residues. Germline assignment: CDR1 MGHDK and CDR2 SYGVNS. CDR3 sequence (DNA): TGTGCCAGCAGTTGGGGTCGGGGGTATGGCTACACCTTC. Translating gives CASSWGRGYGYTF.

The chain couples TRBV29-1 to TRBJ2-7; tentative D call: TRBD2 (6 bases). CDR3 size: 13 residues. Trimming stripped 7 bases from V and 0 bases from J, with 13 bases between. Per germline, CDR1 SQVTM and CDR2 ANQGSEA. This CDR3 is CSASGGFSYEQYF. In nucleotides, the CDR3 is TGCAGCGCCTCTGGGGGGTTCTCCTACGAGCAGTACTTC.

A few counts support this clone. V is TRBV18 and J is TRBJ1-2; D remains unclear. The CDR3 totals 13 residues. The V end was cut by 2 bases, the J end by 6 bases, with 10 bases between. Germline CDR1 and CDR2: KGHSH and LQKENI. The CDR3 protein is CASSPGIDDGYTF. In DNA, the CDR3 is TGTGCCAGCTCACCAGGAATTGACGATGGCTACACCTTC.

The chain combines TRBV5-1 with TRBJ2-1; no definite D call. V shed 1 base and J shed 8 bases, with 7 bases lying between them. CDR3 length equals 12 residues. Germline V CDR1 and CDR2: SGHRS, YFSETQ. CDR3 in DNA: TGCGCCAGCAGCTTGACAGAATATGAGCAGTTCTTC. Translating gives CASSLTEYEQFF.

This clone has just a few counts. This chain connects TRBV11-2 to TRBJ1-2; 10 nucleotides line up with TRBD1. The CDR3 spans 15 residues. Trimming removed 1 base from V and 6 bases from J; junction bases left unmatched: 5. Germline V gene lookup returns CDR1 SGHAT and CDR2 FQNNGV. The CDR3 bases are TGTGCCAGCAGCTTAGGGGGACAGGGGCGGGATGGCTACACCTTC. This translates into CASSLGGQGRDGYTF.